These 17 T cell receptor beta chains originate from one sample sequenced in a study of T cell responses to AZD1222 COVID-19 vaccine. Assay: immunoSEQ multiplex PCR; the TCRdb copy retains only in-frame clones and omits some. This table has approximately 130,000 clones, roughly 87% appearing once. The sequences come from peripheral blood, collected 28 days after the second AZD1222 dose. The receptors stem from an adult who received the AZD1222 COVID-19 vaccine.

The V call is TRBV7-6, the J call TRBJ2-7; 8 positions agree with TRBD1. Germline lookup yields CDR1 SGHVS and CDR2 FNYEAQ. Germline trimming cut 5 bases from V and 6 bases from J; bases unmatched to any gene: 9. This CDR3 region has 14 residues. The CDR3 DNA follows: TGTGCCAGCAGCAGAGCCGGGACAGGCAGCGAGCAGTACTTC. This gives the protein CASSRAGTGSEQYF.

The chain recombines TRBV28 with TRBJ1-3; D unclear. Germline V gives CDR1 MDHEN, CDR2 SYDVKM. V gave up 2 bases and J gave up 4 bases, with 15 bases separating them. The CDR3 sequence is 16 residues long. The CDR3 DNA reads as TGTGCCAGCAGTTTAAGACCGGGAAAGGCCGGAAACACCATATATTTT. This encodes CASSLRPGKAGNTIYF.

The chain carries TRBV7-8 and TRBJ1-6, with D tentatively TRBD1 (6 bases). In germline, CDR1 is SGHVS, CDR2 FQNEAQ. Between the trimmed V and J ends, which lost 5 bases and 14 bases, there was a span of 10 bases. The CDR3 consists of 11 residues. CDR3 residues: CASSGGGALHF. The CDR3 coding sequence is TGTGCCAGCAGCGGAGGGGGGGCCCTCCACTTT.

Here the CDR3 reads CASTRDSFNYGYTF. CDR3 in DNA: TGTGCCAGCACCAGGGACAGTTTTAACTATGGCTACACCTTC. The V call is TRBV11-2, the J call TRBJ1-2; 7 bases map to TRBD1. CDR3 length: 14 amino acids. Per the germline V gene, CDR1 is SGHAT and CDR2 is FQNNGV. V was clipped by 7 bases and J by 1 base; unmatched bases: 6.

The chain links TRBV29-1 to TRBJ2-1; possibly TRBD2 for D (6 bases). This CDR3 is 17 amino acids long. V shed 4 bases and J shed 0 bases, with 19 bases lying between them. The germline V gene encodes CDR1 SQVTM and CDR2 ANQGSEA. In DNA, the CDR3 is TGCAGCGTTGTGGTTTCCGGGAGTTTGGGCTCCTACAATGAGCAGTTCTTC. Protein: CSVVVSGSLGSYNEQFF.

V and J are TRBV2 and TRBJ1-1; the match to TRBD1 covers 7 bases. With V trimmed by 6 bases and J by 5 bases, 6 bases remained unmatched. This CDR3 has 13 residues. Germline CDR1 and CDR2: SNHLY and FYNNEI. CDR3 bases: TGTGCCAGCAGCAGGGGGGCCGGGACTGAAGCTTTCTTT. It specifies CASSRGAGTEAFF.

This clone was detected only a few times. The gene calls are TRBV12-3 or TRBV12-4 and TRBJ1-1; unclear D gene. V lost 6 bases, J lost 5 bases, and 13 bases lay in between. This CDR3 has 13 amino acids. CDR3 nucleotide sequence: TGTGCCAGCAGCCTCCGGGAGGAGACTGAAGCTTTCTTT. Its protein product is CASSLREETEAFF.

A few counts support this clone. One junction end disagrees with the germline gene, perhaps due to a read error. V is TRBV6-1 and J is TRBJ2-7, with TRBD2 matching 9 bases. Germline CDR1 MNHNS, CDR2 SASEGT. The CDR3 is 14 residues long. CDR3 loop: CASREAGGDYEQYF. The CDR3 bases are TGTGCCAGCAGGGAAGCGGGGGGTGATTACGAGCAGTACTTC.

About this clone: Distinct nucleotide sequences in the sample also encode this CDR3. The chain has TRBV5-4 and TRBJ2-1; TRBD2 matches at 7 bases. Germline V gives CDR1 SGHNT, CDR2 YYREEE (reference sequence). The CDR3 is 15 residues long. With V trimmed by 3 bases and J by 0 bases, 3 bases remained unmatched. The CDR3 loop reads CASSSPGGSYNEQFF. The DNA for the CDR3 is TGTGCCAGCAGCTCTCCGGGGGGCTCCTACAATGAGCAGTTCTTC.

The genes are TRBV7-8 and TRBJ2-2, with a possible D match to TRBD1 (6 bases). Germline values: CDR1 SGHVS, CDR2 FQNEAQ. Between the trimmed V and J ends, which lost 5 bases and 5 bases, there was a span of 15 bases. The CDR3 runs 15 residues. The CDR3 sequence is CASSPRQVGTGELFF. The CDR3 nucleotides are TGTGCCAGCAGCCCGCGACAGGTGGGAACCGGGGAGCTGTTTTTT.

The rearrangement uses TRBV27 and TRBJ1-5; the match to TRBD1 covers 8 bases. The J segment lost 0 bases and the V segment lost 5 bases, leaving 3 bases of the junction unmatched. The CDR3 runs 15 residues. Germline loops: CDR1 MNHEY, CDR2 SMNVEV (reference sequence). CDR3 sequence reads: CASSRQGPSNQPQHF. The CDR3 DNA sequence: TGTGCCAGCAGTCGACAGGGGCCTAGCAATCAGCCCCAGCATTTT.

This chain links TRBV18 with TRBJ2-1; no clear D. The CDR3 is 14 residues long. The germline gives CDR1 KGHSH, CDR2 LQKENI. With 5 bases removed from V and 7 bases from J, the gap between germline ends came to 15 bases. The CDR3 nucleotides read TGTGCCAGCTCATATGACCCGCAGAGGAATGAGCAGTTCTTC. This translates into CASSYDPQRNEQFF.

This clone has only one observation. This chain joins TRBV7-3 and TRBJ2-3; D gene unclear. The V and J ends lost 4 bases and 2 bases respectively, with 7 bases between them. In germline, CDR1 is SGHTA, CDR2 FQGTGA. This CDR3 has 13 residues. CDR3 protein: CASSSLHTDTQYF. The CDR3 DNA reads TGTGCCAGCAGCTCCCTTCACACAGATACGCAGTATTTT. The whole variable domain, remainder taken from reference TRBV7-3 and TRBJ2-3, is GAGVSQTPSNKVTEKGKYVELRCDPISGHTALYWYRQSLGQGPEFLIYFQGTGAADDSGLPNDRFFAVRPEGSVSTLKIQRTERGDSAVYLCASSSLHTDTQYFGPGTRLTVL.

V and J are TRBV5-4 and TRBJ2-7; TRBD1 matches at 8 bases. Losses at the gene ends were 3 bases for V and 5 bases for J; bases not matched to a gene: 10. The CDR3 sequence is 15 residues long. Germline V gene sequence: CDR1 SGHNT, CDR2 YYREEE (reference sequence). The CDR3 here is CASSSRLTGEDEQYF. The CDR3 DNA follows: TGTGCCAGCAGCTCACGTTTGACAGGGGAGGACGAGCAGTACTTC.

The rearrangement uses TRBV6-6 and TRBJ1-5; 9 bases fit TRBD1. Trimming cost V 5 bases and J 5 bases; bases outside gene matches: 7. The CDR3 is 15 amino acids. Germline values: CDR1 MNHNY, CDR2 SVGAGI (reference sequence). CDR3 residues: CASSDTGGWDQPQHF. The CDR3 DNA sequence: TGTGCCAGCAGTGACACAGGGGGCTGGGATCAGCCCCAGCATTTT.

The chain combines TRBV23-1 with TRBJ2-7, with TRBD1 matching 11 bases. TRBV23-1 is an ORF, with its function uncertain. This CDR3 region has 18 residues. V dropped 1 base and J dropped 5; count of bases not matched to a gene: 13. The CDR3 DNA follows: TGCGCCAGCAGTCAATGGGTAAGGGAGGACAGGGGGCCGGACGAGCAGTACTTC. Translating gives CASSQWVREDRGPDEQYF.

This rearrangement joins TRBV18 to TRBJ2-2, with D tentatively TRBD1 or TRBD2 (5 bases each). This CDR3 has 13 residues. The germline V and J ends were trimmed by 2 bases and 4 bases, with 5 bases remaining between them. Germline lookup yields CDR1 KGHSH and CDR2 LQKENI. This chain's CDR3 is CASSPGTTGELFF. CDR3 nucleotide sequence: TGTGCCAGCTCACCAGGGACCACCGGGGAGCTGTTTTTT.